The source of this TCR beta chain is a study of monozygotic twins with inflammatory bowel disease (dated by TCRdb to between 2018 and 2021). The study in broad terms: The full study comprised 30 or so monozygotic twin pairs: nine German pairs (four IBD-concordant, five IBD-discordant) and 19 IBD-discordant Danish pairs. Within discordant pairs, disease-associated traits were sought mainly by comparing IBD patients with their genetically identical healthy co-twins. Each individual had, on average, about 151 000 unique TCRalpha sequences and 181 000 unique TCRbeta sequences available for analysis.

Library generation was performed with 5' RACE. For each TCR library, approximately 4,000 ng of total RNA was used. For each sample, cDNA synthesis with SMARTScribe reverse transcriptase was split into eight separate reactions. During cDNA synthesis, template switching was used to introduce unique molecular identifiers that contained a 6-nucleotide sample barcode. TCRalpha and TCRbeta cDNA was amplified by two nested PCRs of 16 and 9 cycles, with bead purification after each PCR. Before amplification, the cDNA was treated with uracil DNA-glycosylase and purified using the QIAquick PCR purification kit. In the second PCR, Illumina TruSeq-compatible adapters and sample-specific barcodes were added. Library quality and concentration were checked on TapeStation and Qubit, and libraries were pooled at about 5 ng each. Sequencing of pooled libraries was carried out on an Illumina HiSeq2500 single-index Rapid Run using 2 x 100 bp reads and custom sequencing primers. The original methods were these. MiGEC version 1.2.6 was used for UMI-based consensus assembly, which corrected PCR and sequencing errors. MiXCR version 2.1.1 handled V(D)J alignment, clonotype assembly and CDR3 extraction. Normalisation of gene usage, clonotype sharing and MAIT/NKT TCR abundance was achieved by analysing the top 1000, 10 000 and 20 000 clonotypes per sample. After downsampling to 27 000 UMIs, diversity was calculated as the inverse Simpson index using the vegan R package. Paired Mann-Whitney U tests on discordant twin pairs were used, with Benjamini-Hochberg multiple-testing correction. Through TCRdb reprocessing, the reads give one entry per CDR3 protein sequence; DNA is omitted. TCRdb, not the original authors, processed these V and J calls. The sample table includes about 420,000 distinct CDR3 sequences. Of the sample, approximately 2.3% is held by the ten largest clones.

CDR1 DFQATT and CDR2 SNEGSKA were looked up in the germline V gene (reference sequence). There are 16 amino acids in the CDR3, from cysteine to phenylalanine inclusive. DNA for this receptor is not on file. From each donor, an approximately 2.4 ml peripheral blood sample was collected into PAXgene tubes and kept at -80 degrees C. Without any T cell sorting, total RNA was extracted from whole blood using the PAXgene blood miRNA kit on an automated QIAcube. Deep TCRalpha and TCRbeta repertoire profiling with unique molecular barcoding was performed on peripheral blood of monozygotic twin pairs concordant or discordant for inflammatory bowel disease. Smoking habits were recorded for all twin pairs, and each individual was classified as a current, former or never smoker. Paper-wide results and their limitations: Repertoire similarity did not differ between concordant and discordant twins, possibly due to limited statistical power. Background noise and inter-individual variability may have been introduced into the repertoires by the differing immunosuppressive treatments among patients. The analysis was unable to tell apart different T cell subtypes. The results gave no support for a single strong signal or clonotype linked to IBD. Measured by the inverse Simpson index, TCRbeta repertoire diversity was lower in IBD patients than in their healthy co-twins. Compared with healthy twins, IBD patients had fewer clonotypes in common with other individuals, a difference most pronounced in patients showing signs of disease activity.

A remark on this clonotype: It has no known antigen specificity.

The clonotype comes from a human donor with ulcerative colitis or Crohn's disease, or a healthy co-twin of an affected twin (not recorded which). The sequencing sample was made of blood. The chain joins TRBV20-1 to TRBJ1-2; the D call of TRBD1 rests on TCRdb alone, since no DNA is present to check it. The CDR3 amino acid sequence is: CSARERQGAILYGYTF.